Given below is one T cell receptor (beta chain) in context. Its antigen is not identified. This record comes from a study of CD8 T cells in Susac syndrome. As for the study in general: At the time of blood draw, patients with Susac syndrome were therapy-naive, receiving corticosteroids, or receiving intravenous immunoglobulin alone.

Germline values: CDR1 SGHTA, CDR2 FQGTGA. V was clipped by 5 bases and J by 0 bases; unmatched bases: 9. This CDR3 region has 18 residues. RNA in amounts of about 0.45 to 1 ug was reverse transcribed with random hexamers. Amplification of TCR beta CDR3 was carried out by immunoSEQ multiplex PCR, which covered 54 Vbeta and 13 Jbeta segments. TCRdb redid the calling of the immunoSEQ multiplex PCR reads with MiXCR, one entry per CDR3 protein. This table has roughly 250,000 distinct CDR3 sequences, 90% to 96% appearing once. Study results and limitations: CD4+ T cell repertoires in Susac syndrome lacked clonal expansion.

The authors carried out high-throughput sequencing of TCR beta. They applied it to CD8+ and CD4+ T cells obtained from blood. Sequenced sample: CD4+ T cells from PBMCs. This TCR was recovered from a human donor with Susac syndrome. The chain has TRBV7-3 and TRBJ2-6; 8 positions match TRBD1. The CDR3 DNA reads TGTGCCAGCAGCACGACAGGGGCACTGAGCTCTGGGGCCAACGTCCTGACTTTC. Translated, it gives CASSTTGALSSGANVLTF.